The entry below gives a single T cell receptor beta chain sequence along with its context. Its antigen is unknown. Primers for the PCR totalled 60 Vbeta and 13 Jbeta. Here immunoSEQ multiplex PCR was the method, and the copy in TCRdb shows in-frame clones only, minus some. The sample holds some 95,000 clones; around four fifths are singletons and the top ten take about 7.9%. CDR3 length: 15 amino acids. The V gene end was trimmed by 4 bases and the J gene end by 2 bases; junction bases not matched to a gene: 7. Germline V lookup: CDR1 SNHLY, CDR2 FYNNEI. The record originates from a study of cytomegalovirus exposure and HLA in healthy donors. Study observations and caveats: Investigators reported 150 to 200 TCR beta chains as tied to cytomegalovirus. After further analysis at a later stage, 16,951 TCR beta sequences were associated with HLA alleles at 0.05 false discovery rate.

Sequenced sample: PBMCs. The V and J genes are TRBV2 and TRBJ1-1, with 7 bases lining up with TRBD1. This clonotype was obtained from a man aged 25 to 40 in good health and CMV-seronegative. CDR3 loop: CASSGQGRSNTEAFF. CDR3 in DNA: TGTGCCAGCAGTGGACAGGGACGGTCAAACACTGAAGCTTTCTTT.